The clone carrying this T cell receptor beta chain has at least ten counts. TCRdb reprocessed the 5' RACE reads with MiXCR, giving one entry per CDR3 protein. The sample shows about 25,000 distinct CDR3 sequences, 4.5% to 5.5% of them seen only once. V lost 3 bases and J 1 base, leaving 12 bases between the germline ends. The CDR3 contains 14 residues. Germline-derived CDR1 and CDR2 are SQVTM and ANQGSEA. The sample originates from a study of early T cells in non-severe SARS-CoV-2 infection. The V gene is TRBV29-1, the J gene TRBJ1-1, with D possibly matching TRBD1 (6 bases). Specimen: whole blood. The sequence derives from an adult who was a healthcare worker with PCR-confirmed SARS-CoV-2 infection or an uninfected control (not recorded which). CDR3 nucleotide sequence: TGCAGCGTTGAGCCGGGACACGCGAACACTGAAGCTTTCTTT. The encoded protein is CSVEPGHANTEAFF.